A single TCR beta chain is shown here with its context. The sample belongs to a study of blood T cell repertoires in COVID-19. As for the study in general: The samples span acute and convalescent COVID-19 from the United States, Italy and Spain. The analysed material was cDNA or gDNA that came from T cells, B-cell-depleted T cells, or PBMCs.

In the authors' workflow: Amplification of reference gene primers was used by the study to estimate nucleated cell counts. Sequenced by immunoSEQ multiplex PCR; TCRdb stores in-frame clones only, minus some. The V and J calls and clone size are taken from that table; D and trimming were inferred from the DNA. Of around 250,000 clones in the sample, under 85% are singletons; the top ten hold approximately 1.8%. The CDR3 is made up of 12 amino acids. Per the germline V gene, CDR1 is MDHEN and CDR2 is SYDVKM. V was trimmed by 8 bases and J by 8 bases, leaving 15 bases between them. The chain has TRBV28 and TRBJ1-2; maybe TRBD1 (6 bases). This receptor was obtained from a man aged 30 to 45 who had recovered from COVID-19. The sample was peripheral blood. The CDR3 sequence is CASFPTGEGYTF. CDR3 DNA: TGTGCCAGCTTTCCGACAGGTGAAGGCTACACCTTC.